The TCR beta chain under discussion was sequenced for a study of identical twins. The study, taken as a whole, reports: The same donors were not followed; conclusions instead depended on cross-sectional statistical analysis. Zero-insertion analyses were open to partial confounding by invariant MAIT and iNKT cells. Cord blood beta clonotypes that were abundant carried fewer insertions, and memory repertoires showed no such trend.

Worth noting for this clonotype: No antigen is known for it.

Template switching added a universal primer site; cDNA carried unique molecular identifiers. In TCRdb, the 5' RACE reads were re-called with MiXCR into one record per CDR3 protein. Altogether about 200,000 distinct CDR3 sequences are present, under 8.5% being singletons, with the ten largest covering approximately 14%. This CDR3 region has 14 residues. With 5 bases clipped from V and 8 bases from J, the junction kept 6 bases outside the gene matches. Germline CDR1 ENHRY, CDR2 SYGVKD. These data were also reused for a study on T cells expressing NK-cell markers.

This chain uses TRBV10-3 with TRBJ2-2; TRBD2 agrees at 9 bases. The sequencing sample was made of CD8+ T cells sorted from blood. This clonotype was obtained from a woman between 18 and 29 years old in good health. As DNA, the CDR3 is TGTGCCATCAGTTCAGGACTAGCGTCGGGGGAGCTGTTTTTT. It yields the protein CAISSGLASGELFF.